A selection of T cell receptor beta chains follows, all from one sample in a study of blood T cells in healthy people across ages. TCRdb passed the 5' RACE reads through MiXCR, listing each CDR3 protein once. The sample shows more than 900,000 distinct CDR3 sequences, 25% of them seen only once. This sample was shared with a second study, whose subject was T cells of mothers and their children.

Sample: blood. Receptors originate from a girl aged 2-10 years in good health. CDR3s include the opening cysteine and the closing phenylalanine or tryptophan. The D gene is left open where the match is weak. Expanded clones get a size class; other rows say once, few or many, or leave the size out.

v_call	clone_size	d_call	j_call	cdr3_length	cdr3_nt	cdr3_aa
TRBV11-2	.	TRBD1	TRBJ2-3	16	TGTGCCAGCAGCCGTTTCCGGGACAGGGTCACAGATACGCAGTATTTT	CASSRFRDRVTDTQYF
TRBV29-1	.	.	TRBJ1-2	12	TGCAGCGTGGGCAGGACCGTTTATGGCTACACCTTC	CSVGRTVYGYTF
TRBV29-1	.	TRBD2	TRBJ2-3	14	TGCAGCGCGACTAGCGGGAGGGCCCTCGATACGCAGTATTTT	CSATSGRALDTQYF
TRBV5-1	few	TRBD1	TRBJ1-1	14	TGCGCCAGCGCCACCGGACAGGGGGCGACTGAAGCTTTCTTT	CASATGQGATEAFF
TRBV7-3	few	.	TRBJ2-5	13	TGTGCCAGCAGCTTAACGTTGGGGACCCCATTCTACTTC	CASSLTLGTPFYF
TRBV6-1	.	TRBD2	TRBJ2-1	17	TGTGCCAGCAGTGGGACCCTGACTAGCGGGATTCTAAGAGAGCAGTTCTTC	CASSGTLTSGILREQFF
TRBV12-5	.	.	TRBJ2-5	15	TGTGCTAGTGGTTTGATCGTGCCCCCCCAAGAGACCCAGTACTTC	CASGLIVPPQETQYF
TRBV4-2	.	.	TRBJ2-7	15	TGTGCCAGCAGCCAAGAGCCTAGTTCTGCCTACGAGCAGTACTTC	CASSQEPSSAYEQYF
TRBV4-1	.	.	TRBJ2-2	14	TGCGCCAGCAGCCAAGGAACAGGGATCGGGGAGCTGTTTTTT	CASSQGTGIGELFF
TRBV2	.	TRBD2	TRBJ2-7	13	TGTGCAAAAGGCACTGGGCGGGGGGACGAGCAATACTTC	CAKGTGRGDEQYF
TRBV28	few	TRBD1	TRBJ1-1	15	TGTGCCAGCAGTCCCCCCAGGGGGCTGAACACTGAAGCTTTCTTT	CASSPPRGLNTEAFF
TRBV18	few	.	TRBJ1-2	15	TGTGCCAGCTCACCTTGGACGGATTCTAACTATGGCTACACCTTC	CASSPWTDSNYGYTF
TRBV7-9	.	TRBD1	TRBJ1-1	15	TGTGCCAGCAGCGTCGACAGGGGAGGCGTTACTGAAGCTTTCTTT	CASSVDRGGVTEAFF